This TCR beta chain was identified in a study of cytomegalovirus exposure and HLA in healthy donors. 13 Jbeta primers and 60 Vbeta primers were used for the PCR. Data came from immunoSEQ multiplex PCR; TCRdb stores just in-frame clones and leaves some out. The table shows some 150,000 clones, with approximately 82% occurring only once. Each donor was nominally healthy when sampled (though unrecorded immune exposures were likely). V dropped 3 bases and J dropped 2 bases, with 14 bases sitting between them. The CDR3 has 15 amino acids. Germline lookup yields CDR1 LNHNV and CDR2 YYDKDF (reference sequence).

Sequences were obtained from PBMCs. The chain couples TRBV15 to TRBJ2-7, with a weak D call TRBD2 (5 bases). The clonotype comes from a man aged 35 to 55 in good health and CMV-seronegative. CDR3 DNA sequence: TGTGCCACCAGCAGGCCCGTGGGCGGGCCCTACGAGCAGTACTTC. Translated: CATSRPVGGPYEQYF.